This TCR beta chain is from a study of naive and memory T cell subsets. Study results and caveats: Reportedly, tuberculin skin test sites gave far more TCRs than other biopsies.

Treatment denoted: skin biopsy from PPD injection site in Mantoux-positive individual. The library had UMIs added by 3' ligation of an oligonucleotide to TCR cDNA. This clonotype was detected ten times or more. Its antigen is as yet unknown. Germline CDR1 and CDR2: SGHTA and FQGNSA. Trimming at V came to 5 bases and at J to 5 bases, leaving 13 bases not matched to a gene. This CDR3 spans 16 amino acids. The SP2 primer and nested alpha and beta constant region primers amplified ligated cDNA in four rounds. TCRdb processed the UMI-ligation and nested PCR reads anew with MiXCR; each CDR3 protein has one entry. The sample contains roughly 36,000 distinct CDR3 sequences, about 11% of which appear only once.

V gene TRBV7-2 combines with J gene TRBJ2-5, with 8 bases aligning to TRBD1. The receptor was isolated from an adult in good health. This sample comprised skin, obtained from a tuberculin skin test site. The DNA of the CDR3 is TGTGCCAGCAGCATAAATGGACAGGGTGGTTGGGAGACCCAGTACTTC. Protein sequence: CASSINGQGGWETQYF.